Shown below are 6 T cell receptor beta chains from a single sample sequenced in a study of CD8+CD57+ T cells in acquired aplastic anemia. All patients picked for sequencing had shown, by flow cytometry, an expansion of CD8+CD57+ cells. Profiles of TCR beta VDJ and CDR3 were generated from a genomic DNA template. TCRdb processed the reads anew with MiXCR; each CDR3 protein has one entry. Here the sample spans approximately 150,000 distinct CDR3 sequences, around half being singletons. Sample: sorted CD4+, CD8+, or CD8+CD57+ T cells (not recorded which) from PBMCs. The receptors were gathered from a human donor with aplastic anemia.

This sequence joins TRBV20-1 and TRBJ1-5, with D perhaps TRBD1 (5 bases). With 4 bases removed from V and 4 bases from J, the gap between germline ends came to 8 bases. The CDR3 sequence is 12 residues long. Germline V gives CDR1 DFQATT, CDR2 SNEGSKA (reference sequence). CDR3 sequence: CSAKGPNQPQHF. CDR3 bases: TGCAGTGCTAAGGGACCAAATCAGCCCCAGCATTTT.

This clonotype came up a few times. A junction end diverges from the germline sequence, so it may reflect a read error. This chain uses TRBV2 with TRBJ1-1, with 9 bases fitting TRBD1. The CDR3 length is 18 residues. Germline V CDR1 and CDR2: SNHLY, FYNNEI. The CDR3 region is CVSSEGGQGRRVNTEAFF. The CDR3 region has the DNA TGTGTCAGCAGTGAAGGGGGACAGGGTCGTCGAGTGAACACTGAAGCTTTCTTT.

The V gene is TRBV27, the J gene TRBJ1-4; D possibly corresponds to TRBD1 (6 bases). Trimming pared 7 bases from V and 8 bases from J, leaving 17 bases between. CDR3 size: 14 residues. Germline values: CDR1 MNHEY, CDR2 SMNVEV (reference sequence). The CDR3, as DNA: TGTGCCAGCATGCCGGGGGGCGCCCGCGAAAAACTGTTTTTT. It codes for CASMPGGAREKLFF.

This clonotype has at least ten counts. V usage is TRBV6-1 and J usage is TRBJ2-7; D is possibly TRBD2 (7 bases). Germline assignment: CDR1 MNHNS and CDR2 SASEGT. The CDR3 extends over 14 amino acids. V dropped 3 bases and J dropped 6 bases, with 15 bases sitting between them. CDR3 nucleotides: TGTGCCAGCAGTGACGAGGGGGGGCCTCGCGAGCAGTACTTC. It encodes CASSDEGGPREQYF.

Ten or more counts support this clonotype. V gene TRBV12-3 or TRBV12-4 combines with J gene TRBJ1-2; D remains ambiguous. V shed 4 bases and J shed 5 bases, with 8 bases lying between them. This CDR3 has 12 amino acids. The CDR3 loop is CASSSGQYGYTF. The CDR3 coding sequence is TGTGCCAGCAGTTCGGGTCAGTATGGCTACACCTTC.

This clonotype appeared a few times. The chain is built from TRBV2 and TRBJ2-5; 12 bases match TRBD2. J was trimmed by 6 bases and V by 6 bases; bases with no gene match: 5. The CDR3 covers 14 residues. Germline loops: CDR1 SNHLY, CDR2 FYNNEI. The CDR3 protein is CASRTSGGRKTQYF. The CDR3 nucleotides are TGTGCCAGCAGGACTAGCGGGGGCCGAAAGACCCAGTACTTC.